The 19 T cell receptor beta chains below all came from one sample that was sequenced in a study of identical twins. TCRdb reprocessed the 5' RACE reads with MiXCR, giving one entry per CDR3 protein. The table has 200,000 to 250,000 distinct CDR3 sequences, 5.5% to 7% seen once; the top ten hold approximately 3.6%. The sample also formed part of further work on yellow fever vaccine responses in identical twins.

The material sequenced was memory (CD45RO+) T cells sorted from blood. The receptors originated from a woman between 18 and 29 years old in good health.

This clonotype was observed many times. The CDR3 bases are TGTGCCAGCTCACCGACAGGGGATGGTGGCTACACCTTC. Its protein product is CASSPTGDGGYTF. This rearrangement joins TRBV18 to TRBJ1-2, with 8 bases that match TRBD1. V shed 3 bases and J 7 bases; nucleotides not matched to a gene: 4. The CDR3 length is 13 residues. Germline V gene sequence: CDR1 KGHSH, CDR2 LQKENI.

This clonotype was seen ten or more times. The chain couples TRBV4-2 to TRBJ2-5, with D unresolved. CDR3 length equals 14 residues. Germline CDR1 is LGHNA and CDR2 is YNFKEQ. V lost 2 bases to trimming and J lost 5 bases, with 12 bases between them. The CDR3 DNA reads as TGTGCCAGCAGCCAAACGATGGGCTTCGAGACCCAGTACTTC. Translation gives CASSQTMGFETQYF.

This clonotype appeared many times. The chain is built from TRBV6-1 and TRBJ2-1; TRBD2 might be the D (6 bases). Germline CDR1 MNHNS, CDR2 SASEGT. The CDR3 has 15 residues. Trimming took off 1 base at V and 0 bases at J, with 7 bases between the two ends. The CDR3 sequence is CASSEEAGSYNEQFF. In DNA form, the CDR3 reads TGTGCCAGCAGTGAAGAAGCGGGCTCCTACAATGAGCAGTTCTTC.

This chain joins TRBV12-3 or TRBV12-4 and TRBJ2-1, with D perhaps matching TRBD2 (5 bases). V lost 6 bases to trimming and J lost 0 bases, with 12 bases between them. The CDR3 has 15 residues. For the CDR3, the DNA is TGTGCCAGCAGGTTGACGGGGAGCTCCTACAATGAGCAGTTCTTC. It yields the protein CASRLTGSSYNEQFF.

This clonotype has only a few counts. The genes are TRBV3-1 and TRBJ2-1; no clear D gene. Germline V gene lookup returns CDR1 LGHDT and CDR2 YNNKEL (reference sequence). V gave up 2 bases and J gave up 6 bases, with 8 bases separating them. This CDR3 has 13 residues. In DNA, the CDR3 is TGTGCCAGCAGCCAACAGCTGGGCAATGAGCAGTTCTTC. As protein: CASSQQLGNEQFF.

The table lists this clonotype with many counts. The rearrangement uses TRBV5-1 and TRBJ1-1; the D gene is possibly TRBD1 (5 bases). The CDR3 is made up of 13 amino acids. V was shortened by 1 base and J by 7 bases, with 11 bases between the two germline ends. Germline CDR1 and CDR2: SGHRS and YFSETQ. The DNA of the CDR3 is TGCGCCAGCAGCTTGTCAGGGACGGGTGAAGCTTTCTTT. This translates into CASSLSGTGEAFF.

This clonotype came up many times. The J gene is TRBJ2-5, the V gene TRBV5-5, with TRBD2 identical over 9 bases. J was trimmed by 1 base and V by 2 bases; bases with no gene match: 9. This CDR3 comprises 17 residues. Germline V gives CDR1 SGHKS, CDR2 YYEKEE (reference sequence). This CDR3 is CASSFPRGGRGQETQYF. The CDR3 DNA follows: TGTGCCAGCAGCTTCCCGCGGGGGGGCCGAGGCCAAGAGACCCAGTACTTC.

This clonotype was picked up many times. This chain links TRBV20-1 with TRBJ1-6; tentative D call: TRBD1 (5 bases). Per the germline V gene, CDR1 is DFQATT and CDR2 is SNEGSKA (reference sequence). The CDR3 extends over 14 amino acids. V was cut by 1 base and J by 9 bases, with 13 bases left in between. The CDR3 DNA follows: TGCAGTGCTAGAGTGTCGGGGGAGGTTTCACCCCTCCACTTT. Translating it yields CSARVSGEVSPLHF.

This clonotype was found many times. This sequence joins TRBV28 and TRBJ2-4, with D tentatively TRBD1 (6 bases). V was trimmed by 6 bases and J by 0 bases, leaving 15 bases between them. Germline V gene sequence: CDR1 MDHEN, CDR2 SYDVKM. This CDR3 has 16 amino acids. The CDR3: CASSTRGSLAKNIQYF. The CDR3 coding sequence is TGTGCCAGCAGCACTAGGGGGAGCCTAGCCAAAAACATTCAGTACTTC.

V gene TRBV7-2 combines with J gene TRBJ1-2; no reliable D call. Germline CDR1 is SGHTA and CDR2 is FQGNSA. V shed 5 bases and J shed 2 bases, with 9 bases lying between them. CDR3 length equals 13 residues. The CDR3 spells CASSAAGNYGYTF. The CDR3 DNA reads TGTGCCAGCAGCGCTGCGGGAAACTATGGCTACACCTTC.

This rearrangement joins TRBV23-1 to TRBJ1-1; no firm D call. TRBV23-1 counts as an open reading frame of uncertain function. Trimming removed 8 bases at V and 4 bases at J, with 8 bases between. The CDR3 contains 11 residues. This CDR3 reads CASPKGTEAFF. CDR3 DNA: TGCGCCAGCCCGAAAGGCACTGAAGCTTTCTTT.

This clonotype was recorded at least ten times. The chain combines TRBV29-1 with TRBJ2-3; D is uncertain. The CDR3 runs to 13 residues. CDR1 is SQVTM, CDR2 ANQGSEA, per germline. Trimming took off 4 bases at V and 2 bases at J, with 10 bases between the two ends. CDR3 in amino acids: CSVVSSNTDTQYF. CDR3 bases: TGCAGCGTTGTTAGCAGCAACACAGATACGCAGTATTTT.

This clonotype was detected ten times or more. V is TRBV5-1 and J is TRBJ2-3, with 7 bases fitting TRBD2. Germline V CDR1 and CDR2: SGHRS, YFSETQ. The CDR3 has 16 residues. V dropped 4 bases and J dropped 5; count of bases not matched to a gene: 13. CDR3 DNA sequence: TGCGCCAGCAGCACTACCACTAGCGAGCTCGGAGATACGCAGTATTTT. Translated, it gives CASSTTTSELGDTQYF.

This clonotype showed up many times. The chain employs TRBV20-1 and TRBJ1-6, with D uncertain. The V end lost 3 bases, the J end lost 7 bases, and 13 bases lay between the germline ends. The CDR3 runs 14 residues. Germline V gives CDR1 DFQATT, CDR2 SNEGSKA (reference sequence). CDR3 bases: TGCAGTGCTAGTCTTGGGATCACAAATTCACCCCTCCACTTT. The encoded protein is CSASLGITNSPLHF.

There are many counts of this clonotype. The chain links TRBV5-8 to TRBJ2-1; D might be TRBD1 (6 bases). The length of the CDR3 is 16 residues. The V end lost 2 bases, the J end lost 7 bases, and 19 bases lay between the germline ends. Per the germline V gene, CDR1 is SGHTS and CDR2 is YDEGEE. CDR3 loop: CASSLDGQLFLNEQFF. CDR3 nucleotide sequence: TGTGCCAGCAGCTTAGACGGACAGCTTTTCCTTAATGAGCAGTTCTTC.

This clonotype was found many times. This chain links TRBV9 with TRBJ2-7, with 11 bases that match TRBD1. Germline assignment: CDR1 SGDLS and CDR2 YYNGEE. After removal of 3 bases from V and 7 bases from J, the junction contained 6 bases not matched to a gene. This CDR3 is 14 amino acids long. The CDR3 region has the DNA TGTGCCAGCAGCGCCGGACAGGGGGCAAGGGAGCAGTACTTC. Translating gives CASSAGQGAREQYF.

The CDR3 sequence: CASSQARGLAEYNEQFF. The CDR3 DNA follows: TGTGCCAGCAGCCAAGCCCGGGGACTAGCGGAATACAATGAGCAGTTCTTC. V and J are TRBV3-1 and TRBJ2-1, with 11 bases identical to TRBD2. Losses at the gene ends were 1 base for V and 4 bases for J; bases not matched to a gene: 6. The CDR3 is 17 amino acids. Germline-derived CDR1 and CDR2 are LGHDT and YNNKEL (reference sequence).

This chain uses TRBV3-1 with TRBJ1-1; possible D gene TRBD1, 5 bases. CDR1 and CDR2 (germline): LGHDT, YNNKEL (reference sequence). The CDR3 covers 13 residues. Trimming shortened V by 5 bases and J by 10 bases, and 17 bases separated the two germline ends. As DNA, the CDR3 is TGTGCCAGCAGCACCCAGCCGGGGGATGGAGCTTTCTTT. It specifies CASSTQPGDGAFF.

This clonotype has ten or more counts. The chain carries TRBV5-1 and TRBJ2-3, with D possibly TRBD1 on 7 matching bases. The CDR3 runs 15 residues. Trimming left V 4 bases short and J 0 bases short, with 12 bases between. CDR1 SGHRS and CDR2 YFSETQ come from the germline V gene. The CDR3 region is CASSGGTASTDTQYF. CDR3 DNA: TGCGCCAGCAGCGGGGGGACAGCAAGCACAGATACGCAGTATTTT.